This T cell receptor beta chain was found in a study of cytomegalovirus exposure and HLA in healthy donors. This CDR3 is built from 12 residues. V was shortened by 7 bases and J by 6 bases, with 12 bases between the two germline ends. Germline CDR1 is MNHNS and CDR2 is SASEGT. Researchers ran the PCR with 60 Vbeta and 13 Jbeta primers. TCRdb's table, derived via immunoSEQ multiplex PCR, lists solely in-frame clones and lacks some. The sample data list 150,000 to 200,000 clones. This rearrangement joins TRBV6-1 to TRBJ1-2, with TRBD1 as a possible D gene (6 bases). Sample: PBMCs. The TCR was taken from a woman younger than 35 in good health and CMV-seropositive. The CDR3 is CASTTGLDGYTF. In nucleotides, the CDR3 is TGTGCCAGCACTACAGGGTTGGATGGCTACACCTTC.